The 13 T cell receptor beta chains reported below all come from one sample, sequenced in a study of CD8 T cells in ankylosing spondylitis (dated 2017 in TCRdb). The paper as a whole reports these results and caveats: Blood from ankylosing spondylitis patients appeared to be characterized by a TCR beta motif composed of eight highly homologous amino acid variants.

These TCRs are of unknown antigen specificity. Library method: 5' RACE. Sequencer: Illumina HiSeq 2500. Using fastp at Q25 and MiXCR, TCRdb reprocessed the public reads and kept productive beta chains. Each entry merges the rows of one CDR3 protein and shows their most common DNA and genes. The sample table holds fewer than 500,000 distinct CDR3 sequences, of which 25% to 30% were seen once. In total, the top ten clones hold about 0.92% of the sample. Specimen: blood, either unsorted or a sorted T cell fraction (not recorded which). The source of these receptors is a male donor with ankylosing spondylitis.

V is TRBV30 and J is TRBJ1-5; tentative D call: TRBD1 (5 bases). Germline CDR1 GTSNPN, CDR2 SVGIG (reference sequence). With 5 bases removed from V and 1 base from J, the gap between germline ends came to 9 bases. The CDR3 totals 13 residues. CDR3 region: CAWGRDSNQPQHF. The CDR3 nucleotides read TGTGCCTGGGGCCGGGACAGCAATCAGCCCCAGCATTTT.

This clonotype showed up just a few times. Here the CDR3 DNA reads TGTGCCAGCAGCTTTCAGGGGTGGGGAGAAGAGACCCAGTACTTC. It yields the protein CASSFQGWGEETQYF. The V gene is TRBV5-5, the J gene TRBJ2-5; possibly TRBD1 for D (6 bases). Germline V gives CDR1 SGHKS, CDR2 YYEKEE (reference sequence). The germline V and J ends were trimmed by 2 bases and 3 bases, with 14 bases remaining between them. The length of the CDR3 is 15 residues.

This clonotype was observed a few times. The rearrangement links TRBV27 to TRBJ1-1; 8 nucleotides match TRBD1. Trimming at V came to 3 bases and at J to 6 bases, leaving 6 bases not matched to a gene. Germline loops: CDR1 MNHEY, CDR2 SMNVEV (reference sequence). This CDR3 contains 14 residues. The chain's CDR3 is CASSLHRGGAEAFF. For the CDR3, the DNA is TGTGCCAGCAGTTTGCACAGGGGGGGAGCTGAAGCTTTCTTT.

The V and J genes are TRBV12-3 or TRBV12-4 and TRBJ2-1, with 8 bases lining up with TRBD2. Losses at the gene ends were 3 bases for V and 5 bases for J; bases not matched to a gene: 9. The CDR3 covers 16 residues. The CDR3 loop reads CASSLGGGRTDNEQFF. DNA for the CDR3: TGTGCCAGCAGTTTGGGTGGCGGGAGGACCGACAATGAGCAGTTCTTC.

V usage is TRBV7-2 and J usage is TRBJ1-2; tentatively, D is TRBD1 (5 bases). Germline lookup yields CDR1 SGHTA and CDR2 FQGNSA. The CDR3 contains 15 residues. Between the trimmed V and J ends, which lost 0 bases and 5 bases, there was a span of 13 bases. CDR3 residues: CASSLAPWRGYGYTF. The CDR3 nucleotides are TGTGCCAGCAGCTTAGCTCCCTGGAGGGGTTATGGCTACACCTTC.

There are a few counts of this clonotype. The chain combines TRBV11-2 with TRBJ2-7; D remains ambiguous. Germline loops: CDR1 SGHAT, CDR2 FQNNGV. The CDR3 totals 14 residues. The V gene lost 7 bases and the J gene lost 5 bases, with 18 bases spanning the gap. CDR3 residues: CASTESLESHEQYF. In DNA form, the CDR3 reads TGTGCCAGCACCGAATCCCTGGAAAGTCACGAGCAGTACTTC. The whole variable domain, filled in from reference TRBV11-2 and TRBJ2-7, reads EAGVAQSPRYKIIEKRQSVAFWCNPISGHATLYWYQQILGQGPKLLIQFQNNGVVDDSQLPKDRFSAERLKGVDSTLKIQPAKLEDSAVYLCASTESLESHEQYFGPGTRLTVT.

The chain uses TRBV5-1 and TRBJ2-3; D is perhaps TRBD1 (6 bases). Looked up from germline, CDR1 is SGHRS and CDR2 is YFSETQ. The CDR3 runs to 15 residues. V gave up 4 bases and J gave up 0 bases, with 12 bases separating them. The chain's CDR3 is CASSTGQFSTDTQYF. The CDR3 region has the DNA TGCGCCAGCAGCACAGGACAGTTCAGCACAGATACGCAGTATTTT.

The chain recombines TRBV2 with TRBJ2-7; possible D gene TRBD2, 6 bases. V lost 6 bases and J 9 bases, leaving 21 bases between the germline ends. Germline values: CDR1 SNHLY, CDR2 FYNNEI. The CDR3 sequence is 14 residues long. Here the CDR3 DNA reads TGTGCCAGCAGCGCCAAACCCCGACTAGACGGGCAGTACGTC. Its protein is CASSAKPRLDGQYV.

The CDR3 nucleotides are TGTGCCAGCAGTTTATCCGGGACGGGTCTCTGGGGCTACACCTTC. Protein: CASSLSGTGLWGYTF. The chain carries TRBV12-3 or TRBV12-4 and TRBJ1-2, with TRBD1 as a possible D gene (5 bases). This CDR3 contains 15 residues. The ends were cut back, 2 bases at V and 8 bases at J, with 18 bases in the middle.

In this sample, this clonotype turned up a few times. The chain recombines TRBV20-1 with TRBJ1-2; D not certain. Trimming shortened V by 0 bases and J by 4 bases, and 15 bases separated the two germline ends. Germline V lookup: CDR1 DFQATT, CDR2 SNEGSKA (reference sequence). CDR3 size: 15 residues. In nucleotides, the CDR3 is TGCAGTGCTAGAGATCGTGGGGTAGTCTCCTATGGCTACACCTTC. As protein: CSARDRGVVSYGYTF.

The chain couples TRBV28 to TRBJ1-5; D is possibly TRBD1 (6 bases). The CDR3 is 15 amino acids. V was shortened by 2 bases and J by 7 bases, with 15 bases between the two germline ends. CDR1 and CDR2 from the germline V gene are MDHEN and SYDVKM. CDR3: CASSLVGGAGQPQHF. The CDR3 coding sequence is TGTGCCAGCAGTTTAGTGGGGGGCGCAGGACAGCCCCAGCATTTT.

The chain joins TRBV10-3 to TRBJ1-2, with D tentatively TRBD1 (5 bases). This CDR3 comprises 14 residues. V lost 2 bases and J 4 bases, leaving 11 bases between the germline ends. Germline CDR1 is ENHRY and CDR2 is SYGVKD. The CDR3 loop reads CAISEPETAYGYTF. CDR3 bases: TGTGCCATCAGTGAGCCAGAGACAGCCTATGGCTACACCTTC.

This clonotype was found a few times. Here the CDR3 DNA reads TGTGCCAGCAGCCCGTCGAGGAGTACTTACAATGAGCAGTTCTTC. Residues: CASSPSRSTYNEQFF. The chain joins TRBV6-1 to TRBJ2-1; D uncertain. Germline assignment: CDR1 MNHNS and CDR2 SASEGT. This CDR3 contains 15 residues. The V end lost 6 bases, the J end lost 4 bases, and 16 bases lay between the germline ends.